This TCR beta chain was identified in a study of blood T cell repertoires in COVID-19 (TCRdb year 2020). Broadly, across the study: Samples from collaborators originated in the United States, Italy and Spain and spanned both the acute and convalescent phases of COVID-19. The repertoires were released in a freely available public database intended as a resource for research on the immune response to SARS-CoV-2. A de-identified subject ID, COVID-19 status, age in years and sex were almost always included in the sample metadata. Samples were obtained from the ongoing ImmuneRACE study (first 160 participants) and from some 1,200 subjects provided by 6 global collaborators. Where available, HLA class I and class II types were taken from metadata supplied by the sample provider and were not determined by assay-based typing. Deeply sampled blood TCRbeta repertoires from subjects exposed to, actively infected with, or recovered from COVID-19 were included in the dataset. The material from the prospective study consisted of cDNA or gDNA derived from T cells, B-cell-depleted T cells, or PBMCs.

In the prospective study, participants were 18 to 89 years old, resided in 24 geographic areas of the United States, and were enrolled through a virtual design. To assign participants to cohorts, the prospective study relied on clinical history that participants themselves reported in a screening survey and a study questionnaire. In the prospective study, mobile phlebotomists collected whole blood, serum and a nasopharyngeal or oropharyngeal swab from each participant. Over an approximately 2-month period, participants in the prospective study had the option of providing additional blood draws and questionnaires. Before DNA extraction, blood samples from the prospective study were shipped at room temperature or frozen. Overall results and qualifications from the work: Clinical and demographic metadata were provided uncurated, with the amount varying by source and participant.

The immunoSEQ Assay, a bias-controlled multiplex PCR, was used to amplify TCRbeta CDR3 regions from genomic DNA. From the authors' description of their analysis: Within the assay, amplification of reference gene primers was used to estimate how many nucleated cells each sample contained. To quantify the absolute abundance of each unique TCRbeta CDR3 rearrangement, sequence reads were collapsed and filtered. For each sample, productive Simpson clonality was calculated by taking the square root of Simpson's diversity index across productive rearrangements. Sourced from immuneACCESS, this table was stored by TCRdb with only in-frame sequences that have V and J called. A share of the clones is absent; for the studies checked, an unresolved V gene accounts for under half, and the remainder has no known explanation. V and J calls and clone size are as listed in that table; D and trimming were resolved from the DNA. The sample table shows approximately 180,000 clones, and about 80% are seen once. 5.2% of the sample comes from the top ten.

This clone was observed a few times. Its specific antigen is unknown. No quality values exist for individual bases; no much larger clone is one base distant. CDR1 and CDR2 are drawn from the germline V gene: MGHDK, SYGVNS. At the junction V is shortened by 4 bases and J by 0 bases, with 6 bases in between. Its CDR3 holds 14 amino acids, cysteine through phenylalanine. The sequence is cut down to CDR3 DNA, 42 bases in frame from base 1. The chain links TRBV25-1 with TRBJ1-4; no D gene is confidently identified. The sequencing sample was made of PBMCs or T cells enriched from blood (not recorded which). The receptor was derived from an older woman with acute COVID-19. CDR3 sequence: CASSAHSTNEKLFF. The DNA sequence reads TGTGCCAGCAGTGCCCACTCAACTAATGAAAAACTGTTTTTT.